The rows below give T cell receptor beta chains drawn from one sample of a study of shared clonotypes between healthy human individuals. Data came from immunoSEQ multiplex PCR; TCRdb stores just in-frame clones and leaves some out. This sample has 550,000 to 650,000 clones; roughly 95% occur once, and the top ten carry 0.11%. Sequencing was carried out using naive CD8+ T cells sorted from blood. The receptors derive from a woman aged 25 to 45 in good health. Both conserved end residues are part of each CDR3. The D gene is left open where the match is weak. The size of a clone is reported for some rows only, either as once, few or many, or as a class for expanded clones.

clone size	J gene	D gene	V gene	CDR3 DNA	CDR3 protein
NA	TRBJ2-4	NA	TRBV28	TGTGCCAGCACCTCTCAGACAGTAGCCAAAAACATTCAGTACTTC	CASTSQTVAKNIQYF
NA	TRBJ2-7	TRBD2	TRBV27	TGTGCCAGCAGTTTATCTTGTGGGACTAGCCTTTGCGAGCAGTACTTC	CASSLSCGTSLCEQYF
NA	TRBJ2-1	TRBD2	TRBV9	TGTGCCAGCAGCGTAAGGACTAGCGGGAGCAATGAGCAGTTCTTC	CASSVRTSGSNEQFF
NA	TRBJ2-2	NA	TRBV28	TGTGCCAGCAGTTCCACCTCCAGCGGGGAGCTGTTTTTT	CASSSTSSGELFF
NA	TRBJ1-2	TRBD1	TRBV9	TGTGCCAGCAGCGTAGCTTCGGGACAGGGTCCCTATGGCTACACCTTC	CASSVASGQGPYGYTF
few	TRBJ2-2	NA	TRBV27	TGTGCCAGCAGTCCAGTTCGCGCATACACCGGGGAGCTGTTTTTT	CASSPVRAYTGELFF
few	TRBJ2-7	NA	TRBV27	TGTGCCAGCAAGGAGGGAACAGCCTACGAGCAGTACTTC	CASKEGTAYEQYF
NA	TRBJ2-7	NA	TRBV7-2	TGTGCCAGCAGCTTAGCGGGGTTCTCCTACGAGCAGTACTTC	CASSLAGFSYEQYF
NA	TRBJ2-3	NA	TRBV5-1	TGCGCCAGCAGCTTTACAGATACGCAGTATTTT	CASSFTDTQYF
NA	TRBJ2-7	NA	TRBV28	TGTGCCAGCAGCGCCCTGACCCCGACTAGTCCTCGAGAGCAGTACTTC	CASSALTPTSPREQYF
once	TRBJ1-1	NA	TRBV14	TGTGCCAGCAGTATTGAGGTGGAAGTCACTGAAGCTTTCTTT	CASSIEVEVTEAFF
NA	TRBJ2-7	TRBD1	TRBV6-6	TGTGCCGCGGGACAGGGGGCCTACGAGCAGTACTTC	CAAGQGAYEQYF
NA	TRBJ2-7	NA	TRBV25-1	TGTGCCAGCAGTGAGGGCTACGAGCAGTACTTC	CASSEGYEQYF
NA	TRBJ1-5	NA	TRBV28	TGTGCCAGCAGTTTATTTGGAATCAATCGGCCCCAGCATTTT	CASSLFGINRPQHF
NA	TRBJ2-3	NA	TRBV2	TGTGCCAGCAGCCGGGACTCCAGCGGCACAGATACGCAGTATTTT	CASSRDSSGTDTQYF
NA	TRBJ2-7	NA	TRBV4-2	TGTGCCAGCAGCCAAGAGGGACTCCATCAGTACTTC	CASSQEGLHQYF
NA	TRBJ2-5	TRBD1	TRBV27	TGTGCCAGCAGCCGGGACAGGGGGGACGAGACCCAGTACTTC	CASSRDRGDETQYF
NA	TRBJ1-5	NA	TRBV21-1	TGTGCCACCCTCGGTGTTGCAGGGGTCAATCAGCCCCAGCATTTT	CATLGVAGVNQPQHF
NA	TRBJ1-5	NA	TRBV19	TGTGCCAGTAGAATCCGGGACCACAATCAGCCCCAGCATTTT	CASRIRDHNQPQHF
NA	TRBJ2-1	NA	TRBV5-6	TGTGCCAGCAGCTCCCAAAACGGGGAGCAGTTCTTC	CASSSQNGEQFF
NA	TRBJ1-2	TRBD1	TRBV28	TGTGCCAGCAGTTTAGTTCCCAGGGGGATGCATGGCTACACCTTC	CASSLVPRGMHGYTF
NA	TRBJ2-1	NA	TRBV5-4	TGTGCCAGCAGCTTGGGGGGATTGTATGAGCAGTTCTTC	CASSLGGLYEQFF
NA	TRBJ2-5	TRBD1	TRBV27	TGTGCCAGCAGTTTATCGATCTCGGCAGGGGGATTGGAGACCCAGTACTTC	CASSLSISAGGLETQYF
NA	TRBJ1-1	NA	TRBV4-1	TGCGCCAGCAGCCTTGGGACATTGAACACTGAAGCTTTCTTT	CASSLGTLNTEAFF
NA	TRBJ1-5	NA	TRBV28	TGTGCCAGCAGTTTTTATGGGGTTTTGAGCAATCAGCCCCAGCATTTT	CASSFYGVLSNQPQHF
NA	TRBJ2-7	NA	TRBV1	TGCACCAGCAGCCTTAGACCAGGCTCCTACGAGCAGTACTTC	CTSSLRPGSYEQYF
once	TRBJ1-3	NA	TRBV13	TGTGCCAGCAGCTTAGTATCAGGAAACACCATATATTTT	CASSLVSGNTIYF
NA	TRBJ2-3	TRBD2	TRBV4-1	TGCGCCAGCAGCCAAGATGGGTCTCTAGCGGGAGGGACCACAGATACGCAGTATTTT	CASSQDGSLAGGTTDTQYF
NA	TRBJ1-5	NA	TRBV28	TGTGCCAGCAGTCCTGGGACGCAGCCCCAGCATTTT	CASSPGTQPQHF
NA	TRBJ2-1	TRBD2	TRBV4-1	TGCGCCAGCAGCCCTAGACTAGCTCACAATGAGCAGTTCTTC	CASSPRLAHNEQFF
NA	TRBJ2-1	TRBD2	TRBV10-3	TGTGCCATCAGTGATTGGACTAGCAGCTACAATGAGCAGTTCTTC	CAISDWTSSYNEQFF
NA	TRBJ1-1	NA	TRBV27	TGTGCCAGCAGTTTCGGAAAGGGCACTGAAGCTTTCTTT	CASSFGKGTEAFF
NA	TRBJ2-7	TRBD1	TRBV28	TGTGCCAGCAGTTTGTCCGGGACAGACTGCGAGCAGTACTTC	CASSLSGTDCEQYF
once	TRBJ2-4	NA	TRBV2	TGTGCCAGCAGTGAAGCCTCTGTGCTAGCCAAAAACATTCAGTACTTC	CASSEASVLAKNIQYF
NA	TRBJ1-1	NA	TRBV7-9	TGTGCCAGCAGCCCCCCCCTTGGTGAAGCTTTCTTT	CASSPPLGEAFF
NA	TRBJ1-5	TRBD1	TRBV7-8	TGTGCCAGCAGCTTAAAACTGGGACAGGGGGGAAATCAGCCCCAGCATTTT	CASSLKLGQGGNQPQHF
NA	TRBJ2-5	NA	TRBV4-1	TGCGCCAGCAGCCAAGCGAGGGGCCGGGAGACCCAGTACTTC	CASSQARGRETQYF
NA	TRBJ2-5	TRBD2	TRBV10-2	TGCGCCAGCAGTGAGGGTGGACTAGCGGAACAAGAGACCCAGTACTTC	CASSEGGLAEQETQYF
NA	TRBJ2-4	NA	TRBV7-2	TGTGCCAGCAGCTTAAGGCTGGGTGCTCAGTACTTC	CASSLRLGAQYF
NA	TRBJ2-7	NA	TRBV5-1	TGCGCCAGCAGCTTGTCCAACCCCTACGAGCAGTACTTC	CASSLSNPYEQYF
once	TRBJ2-1	TRBD1	TRBV28	TGTGCCAGCAGCGTACCGGGACAGGGGGCCCATGAGCAGTTCTTC	CASSVPGQGAHEQFF
NA	TRBJ2-4	NA	TRBV19	TGTGCCAGTAGTATAGCAGGGGCGGCCAAAAACATTCAGTACTTC	CASSIAGAAKNIQYF
NA	TRBJ2-1	NA	TRBV20-1	TGCAGTGCTAGAGATGCGGGAGAGCAGTTCTTC	CSARDAGEQFF
NA	TRBJ1-5	TRBD1	TRBV27	TGTGCCAGCAGTTTATCCGGGACAGGGGACCAGCCCCAGCATTTT	CASSLSGTGDQPQHF
NA	TRBJ2-7	TRBD2	TRBV7-9	TGTGCCAGCAGTACGGGACTAGCGGGAGTTTACGAGCAGTACTTC	CASSTGLAGVYEQYF
NA	TRBJ2-1	TRBD2	TRBV9	TGTGCCAGCAGCGCGCTTGGGACTAGCGGACGCAATGAGCAGTTCTTC	CASSALGTSGRNEQFF
NA	TRBJ2-1	TRBD2	TRBV28	TGTGCCAGCAGTTTTTCCCGGACTAGCGGGATGTATGAGCAGTTCTTC	CASSFSRTSGMYEQFF
NA	TRBJ1-1	NA	TRBV15	TGTGCCACCAGCAGTAGGGGGTCCGCTGAAGCTTTCTTT	CATSSRGSAEAFF
NA	TRBJ1-2	TRBD1	TRBV7-9	TGTGCCAGCAGCTTGGGAGAGACAGGGGATTATGGCTACACCTTC	CASSLGETGDYGYTF
NA	TRBJ2-3	NA	TRBV29-1	TGCAGCGTTGATAATTCGGACAGCCGCACAGATACGCAGTATTTT	CSVDNSDSRTDTQYF
NA	TRBJ1-1	NA	TRBV30	TGTGCCTGGAGCTGGGGGATTGGCACTGAAGCTTTCTTT	CAWSWGIGTEAFF
NA	TRBJ2-1	TRBD1	TRBV28	TGTGCCATTACCGGGACAGGGACCCATGAGCAGTTCTTC	CAITGTGTHEQFF
NA	TRBJ2-7	NA	TRBV5-8	TGTGCCAGCAGCTTTCCCGAGCAGTACTTC	CASSFPEQYF
NA	TRBJ2-2	NA	TRBV9	TGTGCCAGCAGCGTAGGGGGGAGTTATACCGGGGAGCTGTTTTTT	CASSVGGSYTGELFF
once	TRBJ2-7	TRBD2	TRBV11-2	TGTGCCAGCAGCCATCGGGGCGAGGGGCTAGCGGGCAACGAGCAGTACTTC	CASSHRGEGLAGNEQYF